Below are 26 T cell receptor beta chains sequenced from a single sample in a study of shared clonotypes between healthy human individuals. Profiling relied on immunoSEQ multiplex PCR, and the TCRdb table lists in-frame clones only, not all of them. The table includes nearly 1,000,000 clones, less than 85% detected once. The sample consisted of memory CD4+ T cells sorted from blood. Subset noted: CD45RA-negative fraction. These receptors were taken from a man aged 18 to 35 in good health.

The chain has TRBV6-5 and TRBJ2-5; D is possibly TRBD1 (6 bases). V was clipped by 6 bases and J by 5 bases, with 13 bases between them. From germline, CDR1 is MNHEY and CDR2 SVGAGI. CDR3 length equals 13 residues. CDR3 region: CASRNRDWETQYF. CDR3 in DNA: TGTGCCAGCAGAAACAGGGATTGGGAGACCCAGTACTTC.

V usage is TRBV7-8 and J usage is TRBJ2-7, with 7 bases identical to TRBD2. The V and J ends lost 2 bases and 0 bases, in that order; junction bases with no gene match: 7. Germline CDR1 and CDR2: SGHVS and FQNEAQ. CDR3 length: 16 amino acids. CDR3: CASSLRVRGNSYEQYF. The CDR3 nucleotides are TGTGCCAGCAGCTTAAGAGTGCGGGGGAACTCCTACGAGCAGTACTTC.

To note about this clone: Relative to the germline gene, one junction end is altered; a read error may explain this. The rearrangement joins TRBV19 to TRBJ1-6, with D possibly TRBD1 on 6 matching bases. In germline, CDR1 is LNHDA, CDR2 SQIVND (reference sequence). The CDR3 contains 15 residues. CDR3 protein: CASSIGQGPNSSLHF. The CDR3 DNA reads TGTGCCAGTAGTATCGGTCAGGGGCCAAATTCATCCCTCCACTTT.

The V gene is TRBV6-6, the J gene TRBJ2-6, with unresolved D. Trimming stripped 8 bases from V and 4 bases from J, with 12 bases between. Germline V gene sequence: CDR1 MNHNY, CDR2 SVGAGI (reference sequence). The CDR3 length is 14 residues. The CDR3 is CASDRRDGANVLTF. In DNA, the CDR3 is TGTGCCAGCGACCGCCGAGACGGGGCCAACGTCCTGACTTTC.

In DNA form, the CDR3 reads TGTGCCAGCAGCTTAGCGGGGTTAGGGGGAGTAGGTGGCTACACCTTC. Amino acids: CASSLAGLGGVGGYTF. J is TRBJ1-2 and V is TRBV11-2; D may be TRBD1 (6 bases). CDR1 and CDR2 (germline): SGHAT, FQNNGV. V shed 1 base and J shed 7 bases, with 19 bases lying between them. The CDR3 extends over 16 amino acids.

This clone was found a few times. With a much larger clone just one base away, this may be a read error. V usage is TRBV7-2 and J usage is TRBJ1-3; TRBD1 might be the D (6 bases). Trimming cost V 1 base and J 2 bases, with 6 bases left between them. The CDR3 sequence is 14 residues long. Germline values: CDR1 SGHTA, CDR2 FQGNSA. This CDR3 reads CASSLGDTGNTIYF. In nucleotides, the CDR3 is TGTGCCAGCAGCTTAGGGGACACTGGAAACACCATATATTTT.

V usage is TRBV30 and J usage is TRBJ1-5; D is uncertain. Trimming removed 2 bases from V and 2 bases from J, with 7 bases in between. The CDR3 has 13 amino acids. Germline V gives CDR1 GTSNPN, CDR2 SVGIG (reference sequence). This CDR3 is CAWSTQGNQPQHF. Here the CDR3 DNA reads TGTGCCTGGAGTACGCAGGGCAATCAGCCCCAGCATTTT.

CDR3 nucleotide sequence: TGTGCTAGTGGTTTGGGGACCCCTCTCAGCAATGAGCAGTTCTTC. Translating gives CASGLGTPLSNEQFF. V usage is TRBV12-5 and J usage is TRBJ2-1; no clear D. The CDR3 has 15 residues. Germline lookup yields CDR1 LGHNT and CDR2 FRNRAP. The V gene lost 1 base and the J gene lost 6 bases, with 13 bases spanning the gap.

This chain connects TRBV6-6 to TRBJ1-1; tentative D call: TRBD1 (6 bases). The CDR3 loop spans 14 amino acids. Trimming removed 5 bases from V and 4 bases from J, with 14 bases in between. CDR1 and CDR2 from the germline V gene are MNHNY and SVGAGI (reference sequence). This CDR3 reads CASSNPTGSTEAFF. For the CDR3, the DNA is TGTGCCAGCAGTAACCCCACAGGGAGCACTGAAGCTTTCTTT.

V and J are TRBV5-4 and TRBJ1-1; D is perhaps TRBD1 (5 bases). This CDR3 contains 13 residues. Deletions cut 3 bases from V and 4 bases from J, with 10 bases between. The germline V gene encodes CDR1 SGHNT and CDR2 YYREEE (reference sequence). The CDR3, as DNA: TGTGCCAGCAGCTATGGGGGTATCACTGAAGCTTTCTTT. This translates into CASSYGGITEAFF.

This chain connects TRBV13 to TRBJ2-5, with D possibly being TRBD1 (6 bases). The V end lost 1 base, the J end lost 4 bases, and 7 bases lay between the germline ends. CDR1 and CDR2 (germline): PRHDT, FYEKMQ (reference sequence). The CDR3 runs to 13 residues. The CDR3 reads CASSLAQGETQYF. The CDR3 DNA reads TGTGCCAGCAGCTTAGCACAGGGAGAGACCCAGTACTTC.

This chain links TRBV12-5 with TRBJ2-3; D gene unclear. CDR1 and CDR2 from the germline V gene are LGHNT and FRNRAP. Trimming stripped 0 bases from V and 5 bases from J, with 6 bases between. The CDR3 totals 13 residues. CDR3 amino acids: CASGLVNEDTQYF. For the CDR3, the DNA is TGTGCTAGTGGTTTGGTAAACGAAGATACGCAGTATTTT. The full variable domain, completed using reference TRBV12-5 and TRBJ2-3, is DARVTQTPRHKVTEMGQEVTMRCQPILGHNTVFWYRQTMMQGLELLAYFRNRAPLDDSGMPKDRFSAEMPDATLATLKIQPSEPRDSAVYFCASGLVNEDTQYFGPGTRLTVL.

The chain combines TRBV5-1 with TRBJ2-7; 7 positions match TRBD2. The J segment lost 1 base and the V segment lost 2 bases, leaving 3 bases of the junction unmatched. Germline CDR1 reads SGHRS; CDR2 reads YFSETQ. This CDR3 comprises 14 residues. The DNA of the CDR3 is TGCGCCAGCAGCTTTCTAGCGGAGTCCTACGAGCAGTACTTC. It yields the protein CASSFLAESYEQYF.

CDR3 sequence: CSVDGGDGYTF. CDR3 DNA sequence: TGCAGTGTTGACGGGGGAGATGGCTACACCTTC. The rearrangement joins TRBV20-1 to TRBJ1-2; D perhaps matches TRBD1 (5 bases). The CDR3 contains 11 residues. The germline V gene encodes CDR1 DFQATT and CDR2 SNEGSKA (reference sequence). Trimming stripped 7 bases from V and 6 bases from J, with 12 bases between.

This chain uses TRBV15 with TRBJ1-1; 9 nucleotides line up with TRBD1. V lost 6 bases and J lost 0; bases outside the gene matches: 11. The CDR3 is made up of 17 amino acids. CDR1 LNHNV and CDR2 YYDKDF come from the germline V gene (reference sequence). CDR3 nucleotides: TGTGCCACCAGTCACCGGGACAGGGATAACATGAACACTGAAGCTTTCTTT. This translates into CATSHRDRDNMNTEAFF.

Notes on this clone: This sample also contains other DNA sequences that code for the same CDR3. The V and J genes are TRBV18 and TRBJ2-5, with D uncertain. This CDR3 is 12 amino acids long. V lost 3 bases and J 2 bases, leaving 4 bases between the germline ends. Germline V gives CDR1 KGHSH, CDR2 LQKENI. This CDR3 is CASSPTQETQYF. The CDR3 DNA follows: TGTGCCAGCTCACCTACTCAAGAGACCCAGTACTTC. Looking up the rest from reference TRBV18 and TRBJ2-5 gives the full variable domain: NAGVMQNPRHLVRRRGQEARLRCSPMKGHSHVYWYRQLPEEGLKFMVYLQKENIIDESGMPKERFSAEFPKEGPSILRIQQVVRGDSAAYFCASSPTQETQYFGPGTRLLVL.

The chain uses TRBV10-3 and TRBJ2-1; 8 positions agree with TRBD2. Trimming removed 10 bases from V and 7 bases from J; junction bases left unmatched: 18. Germline loops: CDR1 ENHRY, CDR2 SYGVKD. The CDR3 consists of 16 residues. The CDR3 nucleotides read TGTGCCAGCGGATCAGCGGGAGCTATTAAAAGGAATGAGCAGTTCTTC. It is translated as CASGSAGAIKRNEQFF.

In regard to this clone: At one end, the junction sequence differs from germline, possibly due to a read error. The genes are TRBV7-6 and TRBJ1-1, with no clear D. Germline CDR1 SGHVS, CDR2 FNYEAQ. The CDR3 runs 14 residues. This chain's CDR3 is CASSFRPLNAEAFF. CDR3 DNA sequence: TGTGCCAGCAGCTTCCGTCCTTTGAACGCTGAAGCTTTCTTT.

V gene TRBV29-1 combines with J gene TRBJ1-2; unclear D gene. The CDR3 is made up of 14 amino acids. Trimming shortened V by 7 bases and J by 0 bases, and 15 bases separated the two germline ends. Germline assignment: CDR1 SQVTM and CDR2 ANQGSEA. CDR3 bases: TGCAGCGCTCAGCAGCTCTCCTCTAACTATGGCTACACCTTC. This codes for CSAQQLSSNYGYTF. Combining the CDR3 with reference TRBV29-1 and TRBJ1-2 gives the whole variable domain SAVISQKPSRDICQRGTSLTIQCQVDSQVTMMFWYRQQPGQSLTLIATANQGSEATYESGFVIDKFPISRPNLTFSTLTVSNMSPEDSSIYLCSAQQLSSNYGYTFGSGTRLTVV.

The CDR3 nucleotides read TGTGCCAGCAGCCCTTGGGAAAGCGGTGGCTACACCTTC. Protein product: CASSPWESGGYTF. This sequence joins TRBV7-2 and TRBJ1-2; the D is unclear. Per germline, CDR1 SGHTA and CDR2 FQGNSA. The length of the CDR3 is 13 residues. Trimming cost V 5 bases and J 7 bases, with 14 bases left between them.

The rearrangement links TRBV5-6 to TRBJ1-2; 9 bases agree with TRBD1. The germline V gene has CDR1 SGHDT and CDR2 YYEEEE. The CDR3 is made up of 16 amino acids. After removal of 5 bases from V and 4 bases from J, the junction contained 12 bases not matched to a gene. CDR3 sequence reads: CASRGNRDRAGYGYTF. CDR3 coding DNA: TGTGCCAGCAGAGGTAATCGGGACAGGGCAGGCTATGGCTACACCTTC.

This chain links TRBV19 with TRBJ2-1; 7 bases match TRBD2. The CDR3 loop spans 16 amino acids. The V gene end was trimmed by 8 bases and the J gene end by 3 bases; junction bases not matched to a gene: 13. Germline V CDR1 and CDR2: LNHDA, SQIVND (reference sequence). The CDR3: CASASVAGYNYNEQFF. The CDR3 DNA sequence: TGTGCCAGTGCGTCGGTAGCGGGTTATAACTACAATGAGCAGTTCTTC.

The V call is TRBV18, the J call TRBJ1-4; D ambiguous. There are 12 residues in the CDR3. Germline V gene data show CDR1 as KGHSH and CDR2 as LQKENI. The germline V and J ends were trimmed by 3 bases and 7 bases, with 6 bases remaining between them. CDR3 DNA: TGTGCCAGCTCACCGTCCCGTGAAAAACTGTTTTTT. This translates into CASSPSREKLFF. The full variable domain, in which reference TRBV18 and TRBJ1-4 provide the parts outside the CDR3, is NAGVMQNPRHLVRRRGQEARLRCSPMKGHSHVYWYRQLPEEGLKFMVYLQKENIIDESGMPKERFSAEFPKEGPSILRIQQVVRGDSAAYFCASSPSREKLFFGSGTQLSVL.

The chain uses TRBV30 and TRBJ1-2; D is ambiguous. Trimming pared 1 base from V and 0 bases from J, leaving 9 bases between. The germline V gene has CDR1 GTSNPN and CDR2 SVGIG (reference sequence). There are 14 residues in the CDR3. CDR3 sequence (DNA): TGTGCCTGGAGTGCGGAGACATCTAACTATGGCTACACCTTC. Amino acid sequence: CAWSAETSNYGYTF.

This clone was counted a few times. The V and J genes are TRBV10-3 and TRBJ1-2; 7 bases fit TRBD1. Unmatched junction bases numbered 11, after V lost 0 bases and J lost 1 base. The CDR3 consists of 18 residues. The germline V gene has CDR1 ENHRY and CDR2 SYGVKD. For the CDR3, the DNA is TGTGCCATCAGTGAGTCTAGTACAGGGGTTGTGAATAACTATGGCTACACCTTC. Encoded protein: CAISESSTGVVNNYGYTF.

The V call is TRBV5-4, the J call TRBJ1-1; D is unresolved. The CDR3 has 15 amino acids. The V gene's germline CDR1 is SGHNT and CDR2 YYREEE (reference sequence). Trimming removed 2 bases at V and 8 bases at J, with 19 bases between. The CDR3 is CASSLDGRLKNEAFF. CDR3 nucleotides: TGTGCCAGCAGCTTAGACGGACGATTAAAAAACGAAGCTTTCTTT.